This T cell receptor (beta chain) is drawn from a study of shared clonotypes between healthy human individuals. Study-wide results and limits: Memory subsets had estimated richness that was generally smaller than that of naive subsets.

Investigators spread the genomic DNA of each subset evenly over several immunoSEQ plates. Produced via immunoSEQ multiplex PCR; TCRdb's table is partial and in-frame only. In the table there are approximately 2,300,000 clones, about 90% of which are singletons. Notes on this clone: Its antigen is currently unknown.

CD4+ cell separation produced CD45RA+ naive and CD45RA-negative memory subsets. Germline V gives CDR1 KGHSY, CDR2 FQNENV. Trimming cost V 4 bases and J 5 bases, with 16 bases left between them. The CDR3 is made up of 15 amino acids. The sequenced sample was naive CD4+ T cells from PBMCs. Subset noted: CD45RA+ positively selected. The chain joins TRBV16 to TRBJ2-3, with D uncertain. The TCR was taken from a man between 18 and 29 years old in good health. Some clones in this sample may be carry-over from other donors' samples. The CDR3: CASSPILGSGDTQYF. In DNA, the CDR3 is TGTGCCAGCAGCCCTATCTTGGGTAGTGGAGATACGCAGTATTTT.